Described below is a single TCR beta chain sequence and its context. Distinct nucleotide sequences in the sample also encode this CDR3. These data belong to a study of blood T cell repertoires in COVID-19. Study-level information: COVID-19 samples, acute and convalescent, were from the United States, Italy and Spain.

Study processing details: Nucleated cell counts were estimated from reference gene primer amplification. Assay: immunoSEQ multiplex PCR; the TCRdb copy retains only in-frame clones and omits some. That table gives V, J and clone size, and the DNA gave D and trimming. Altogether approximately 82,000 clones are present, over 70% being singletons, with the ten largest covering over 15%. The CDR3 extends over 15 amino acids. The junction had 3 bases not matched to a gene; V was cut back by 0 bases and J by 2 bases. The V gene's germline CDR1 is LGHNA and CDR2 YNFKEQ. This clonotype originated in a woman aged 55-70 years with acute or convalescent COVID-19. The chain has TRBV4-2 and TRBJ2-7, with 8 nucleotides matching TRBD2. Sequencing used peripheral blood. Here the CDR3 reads CASSQESGRAYEQYF. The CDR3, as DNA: TGTGCCAGCAGCCAAGAAAGCGGGAGAGCCTACGAGCAGTACTTC.